The 21 T cell receptor beta chains listed next were all sequenced from one sample in a study of siplizumab effects on memory and regulatory T cells. The assay was immunoSEQ multiplex PCR, and TCRdb's table has in-frame clones only and misses some. The table shows 90,000 to 120,000 clones, with 94% occurring only once. Sequencing was carried out using Tregs sorted from blood. These receptors were obtained from a human donor in good health.

This sequence joins TRBV6-6 and TRBJ1-5, with TRBD1 matching over 8 bases. V trimming: 6 bases; J trimming: 4 bases; junction bases outside the gene matches: 8. The CDR3 runs 15 residues. Germline V gene data show CDR1 as MNHNY and CDR2 as SVGAGI (reference sequence). The CDR3 bases are TGTGCCAGCAGAGACACAGGGGGACCAAATCAGCCCCAGCATTTT. This codes for CASRDTGGPNQPQHF.

The chain joins TRBV5-1 to TRBJ2-3; D remains ambiguous. V shed 1 base and J shed 1 base, with 4 bases lying between them. The CDR3 runs 13 residues. Germline V gene sequence: CDR1 SGHRS, CDR2 YFSETQ. CDR3 amino acids: CASSLSGTDTQYF. Here the CDR3 DNA reads TGCGCCAGCAGCTTGTCCGGCACAGATACGCAGTATTTT.

This chain links TRBV6-5 with TRBJ1-1; D remains ambiguous. Trimming removed 6 bases at V and 0 bases at J, with 5 bases between. Germline V gene sequence: CDR1 MNHEY, CDR2 SVGAGI. This CDR3 has 12 residues. This CDR3 is CASRRLNTEAFF. CDR3 in DNA: TGTGCCAGCAGGCGACTGAACACTGAAGCTTTCTTT.

This chain connects TRBV7-3 to TRBJ2-2; D is perhaps TRBD1 or TRBD2 (5 bases each). Germline V gene sequence: CDR1 SGHTA, CDR2 FQGTGA. Trimming cost V 1 base and J 7 bases, with 13 bases left between them. CDR3 length: 15 amino acids. CDR3 in DNA: TGTGCCAGCAGCTTAAGGGGGAGAATAGGCGGGGAGCTGTTTTTT. It translates to CASSLRGRIGGELFF.

V gene TRBV19 combines with J gene TRBJ1-2, with 9 bases fitting TRBD1. The CDR3 extends over 14 amino acids. V trimming: 1 base; J trimming: 5 bases; junction bases outside the gene matches: 2. Germline V lookup: CDR1 LNHDA, CDR2 SQIVND (reference sequence). The CDR3 nucleotides are TGTGCCAGTAGTATAGCGGGGACAGGGTATGGCTACACCTTC. Residues: CASSIAGTGYGYTF.

The chain uses TRBV7-8 and TRBJ2-2; possibly TRBD1 for D (6 bases). V lost 1 base to trimming and J lost 5 bases, with 14 bases between them. This CDR3 contains 16 residues. CDR1 SGHVS and CDR2 FQNEAQ come from the germline V gene. The CDR3 loop is CASSLVYLTGTGELFF. The CDR3 DNA sequence: TGTGCCAGCAGCTTAGTCTACTTAACAGGGACCGGGGAGCTGTTTTTT.

The V and J genes are TRBV6-5 and TRBJ1-3; D is undetermined. Germline CDR1 MNHEY, CDR2 SVGAGI. The V end lost 5 bases, the J end lost 4 bases, and 9 bases lay between the germline ends. The CDR3 is 13 residues long. The DNA for the CDR3 is TGTGCCAGCAGTAAGACGTTCGGAAACACCATATATTTT. Amino acid sequence: CASSKTFGNTIYF.

This sequence joins TRBV5-1 and TRBJ2-2; TRBD2 matches at 10 bases. Germline lookup yields CDR1 SGHRS and CDR2 YFSETQ. The CDR3 runs 16 residues. The V and J ends lost 2 bases and 6 bases, in that order; junction bases with no gene match: 7. The CDR3 sequence: CASSFSSGSSSGELFF. As DNA, the CDR3 is TGCGCCAGCAGCTTCTCTAGCGGGAGTTCTTCCGGGGAGCTGTTTTTT.

The J gene is TRBJ1-1, the V gene TRBV6-6; possible D gene TRBD1, 6 bases. The CDR3 runs to 12 residues. V lost 6 bases and J 4 bases, leaving 9 bases between the germline ends. Germline loops: CDR1 MNHNY, CDR2 SVGAGI (reference sequence). CDR3 sequence reads: CASRPDSTEAFF. In nucleotides, the CDR3 is TGTGCCAGCAGACCGGACAGCACTGAAGCTTTCTTT.

The chain carries TRBV5-1 and TRBJ2-2; D gene uncertain. This CDR3 spans 12 amino acids. The germline V gene has CDR1 SGHRS and CDR2 YFSETQ. The V end was cut by 7 bases, the J end by 0 bases, with 4 bases between. CDR3 protein: CASATNTGELFF. Here the CDR3 DNA reads TGCGCCAGCGCAACGAACACCGGGGAGCTGTTTTTT.

The chain uses TRBV5-1 and TRBJ2-7; no clear D. The ends were cut back, 7 bases at V and 0 bases at J, with 11 bases in the middle. The CDR3 is made up of 13 amino acids. Germline V gives CDR1 SGHRS, CDR2 YFSETQ. CDR3 sequence: CASAPRDSYEQYF. CDR3 nucleotides: TGCGCCAGCGCCCCCAGAGACTCCTACGAGCAGTACTTC.

This chain links TRBV27 with TRBJ2-5; 7 bases align to TRBD2. V shed 4 bases and J 5 bases; nucleotides not matched to a gene: 7. From germline, CDR1 is MNHEY and CDR2 SMNVEV (reference sequence). The CDR3 contains 14 residues. The CDR3 region has the DNA TGTGCCAGCAGTTCCGGACTAGTCGGCGAGACCCAGTACTTC. As protein: CASSSGLVGETQYF.

The chain joins TRBV6-1 to TRBJ1-2; 8 bases are a match to TRBD1. The V gene's germline CDR1 is MNHNS and CDR2 SASEGT. The junction had 10 bases not matched to a gene; V was cut back by 5 bases and J by 8 bases. The CDR3 loop spans 14 amino acids. CDR3 sequence: CASSTGQGLYGYTF. CDR3 in DNA: TGTGCCAGCAGTACCGGACAGGGTTTGTACGGCTACACCTTC.

The chain has TRBV18 and TRBJ1-4, with D uncertain. The CDR3 length is 14 residues. Germline V gene sequence: CDR1 KGHSH, CDR2 LQKENI. The V end was cut by 4 bases, the J end by 0 bases, with 6 bases between. Written as DNA, the CDR3 is TGTGCCAGCTCACGGCCAGCAACTAATGAAAAACTGTTTTTT. This codes for CASSRPATNEKLFF. The entire variable domain, with the rest obtained from reference TRBV18 and TRBJ1-4, is as follows: NAGVMQNPRHLVRRRGQEARLRCSPMKGHSHVYWYRQLPEEGLKFMVYLQKENIIDESGMPKERFSAEFPKEGPSILRIQQVVRGDSAAYFCASSRPATNEKLFFGSGTQLSVL.

The rearrangement uses TRBV9 and TRBJ2-1; 8 nucleotides agree with TRBD1. J was trimmed by 4 bases and V by 4 bases; bases with no gene match: 7. Per germline, CDR1 SGDLS and CDR2 YYNGEE. This CDR3 contains 15 residues. As DNA, the CDR3 is TGTGCCAGCAGCCCCCAGGGGGCCGATTACAATGAGCAGTTCTTC. It translates to CASSPQGADYNEQFF.

The chain is built from TRBV19 and TRBJ2-7, with TRBD1 matching over 8 bases. V shed 4 bases and J 0 bases; nucleotides not matched to a gene: 5. Germline-derived CDR1 and CDR2 are LNHDA and SQIVND (reference sequence). The CDR3 runs 15 residues. The CDR3 DNA reads as TGTGCCAGTAGTAAAAGGGACAGGATCTCCTACGAGCAGTACTTC. Encoded protein: CASSKRDRISYEQYF.

The V call is TRBV7-9, the J call TRBJ2-2; the D is unclear. CDR1 is SEHNR, CDR2 FQNEAQ, per germline (reference sequence). This CDR3 has 15 residues. V lost 0 bases, J lost 8 bases, and 13 bases lay in between. The CDR3 DNA is TGTGCCAGCAGCTTAGCGGGAACTGTCAATGGGGAGCTGTTTTTT. Residues: CASSLAGTVNGELFF.

This clone was observed a handful of times. The genes are TRBV5-1 and TRBJ2-1; 8 bases line up with TRBD2. Trimming at V came to 3 bases and at J to 6 bases, leaving 8 bases not matched to a gene. The CDR3 covers 15 residues. Germline V gene lookup returns CDR1 SGHRS and CDR2 YFSETQ. In nucleotides, the CDR3 is TGCGCCAGCAGCTCCGTGGCGGGAGGAGGCAATGAGCAGTTCTTC. Its translation is CASSSVAGGGNEQFF.

V is TRBV19 and J is TRBJ1-4, with 7 bases identical to TRBD1. The V gene end was trimmed by 2 bases and the J gene end by 4 bases; junction bases not matched to a gene: 10. The CDR3 is 17 residues long. Germline V lookup: CDR1 LNHDA, CDR2 SQIVND (reference sequence). This CDR3 is CASSITLPGQFNEKLFF. CDR3 DNA: TGTGCCAGTAGTATAACCCTTCCGGGACAGTTTAATGAAAAACTGTTTTTT. Using reference TRBV19 and TRBJ1-4 for the parts outside the CDR3, the full variable domain is DGGITQSPKYLFRKEGQNVTLSCEQNLNHDAMYWYRQDPGQGLRLIYYSQIVNDFQKGDIAEGYSVSREKKESFPLTVTSAQKNPTAFYLCASSITLPGQFNEKLFFGSGTQLSVL.

The J gene is TRBJ2-2, the V gene TRBV5-1; D is perhaps TRBD1 (6 bases). The CDR3 is made up of 16 amino acids. CDR1 is SGHRS, CDR2 YFSETQ, per germline. V lost 4 bases and J 5 bases, leaving 18 bases between the germline ends. The CDR3 bases are TGCGCCAGCAGCCCCGGGCCACAGGGAATAACCGGGGAGCTGTTTTTT. Translated, it gives CASSPGPQGITGELFF. The variable domain in full, with the rest retrieved from reference TRBV5-1 and TRBJ2-2, is KAGVTQTPRYLIKTRGQQVTLSCSPISGHRSVSWYQQTPGQGLQFLFEYFSETQRNKGNFPGRFSGRQFSNSRSEMNVSTLELGDSALYLCASSPGPQGITGELFFGEGSRLTVL.

The V call is TRBV28, the J call TRBJ2-5; D possibly corresponds to TRBD2 (5 bases). Trimming took off 2 bases at V and 4 bases at J, with 14 bases between the two ends. Per germline, CDR1 MDHEN and CDR2 SYDVKM. The CDR3 is 15 residues long. The CDR3 coding sequence is TGTGCCAGCAGTTTAGCTTCCGGGGTTGGAGAGACCCAGTACTTC. Its protein product is CASSLASGVGETQYF.